This TCR beta chain was observed in a study of T cells in localized non-small cell lung cancer. Points from the study as a whole: For the top 100 tumor clones, a median about 50 also appeared in adjacent lung. Of the tissues analyzed, uninvolved adjacent lung showed maximal T cell clonality, greater than tumor. Sequencing, confined to only one tumor region, leaves heterogeneity possible.

Repertoires were generated with immunoSEQ multiplex PCR, while TCRdb's copy carries only in-frame clones and drops some. The table lists fewer than 3,000 clones, around 27% of them singletons. V gave up 3 bases and J gave up 1 base; unmatched junction bases: 1. Germline CDR1 reads SGHNT; CDR2 reads YENEEA. The CDR3 contains 14 residues. In the case of this clone: Antigen unknown.

The sequence came from a female donor over 55 with stage I squamous cell lung carcinoma. This sample comprised normal lung tissue next to the tumor, obtained before any cancer treatment. The chain couples TRBV11-3 to TRBJ1-1, with TRBD1 matching over 8 bases. This CDR3 reads CASSFGQGNTEAFF. The CDR3 DNA reads as TGTGCCAGCAGCTTCGGACAGGGGAACACTGAAGCTTTCTTT. The full variable domain, completed using reference TRBV11-3 and TRBJ1-1, is EAGVVQSPRYKIIEKKQPVAFWCNPISGHNTLYWYLQNLGQGPELLIRYENEEAVDDSQLPKDRFSAERLKGVDSTLKIQPAELGDSAVYLCASSFGQGNTEAFFGQGTRLTVV.